Given below is one T cell receptor beta chain in context. The antigen is undetermined. The V gene lost 7 bases and the J gene lost 0 bases, with 15 bases spanning the gap. This CDR3 comprises 15 residues. The germline gives CDR1 MDHEN, CDR2 SYDVKM. The record originates from a study of T cell responses to AZD1222 COVID-19 vaccine. Study-wide points: Among those given AZD1222, only 6 or 7 were seropositive at baseline.

Method: immunoSEQ multiplex PCR; TCRdb's copy keeps in-frame clones and lacks some. The profile shows about 110,000 clones, about 90% of them singletons. Material: peripheral blood, obtained 28 days after the second AZD1222 dose. This clonotype originated in an adult who received the AZD1222 COVID-19 vaccine. The gene calls are TRBV28 and TRBJ1-1; D remains unclear. CDR3: CASIRGIGLNTEAFF. The CDR3 nucleotides read TGTGCCAGCATCCGTGGGATAGGTTTGAACACTGAAGCTTTCTTT.